These 21 T cell receptor beta chains originate from one sample sequenced in a study of CD8+ T cells in alopecia areata. Sequencing relied on a cDNA template that was reverse transcribed from extracted RNA. Sequenced by immunoSEQ multiplex PCR; TCRdb stores in-frame clones only, minus some. The profile shows roughly 140,000 clones, about 51% of them singletons. Sequencing used CD8+ T cells sorted from blood, obtained at week 0. These receptors were obtained from a human donor with alopecia areata.

The CDR3 loop is CASSPGNYGYTF. The DNA of the CDR3 is TGTGCCAGCAGCCCGGGAAACTATGGCTACACCTTC. This chain uses TRBV5-6 with TRBJ1-2; D remains unclear. CDR3 size: 12 residues. Germline V gives CDR1 SGHDT, CDR2 YYEEEE. Trimming left V 4 bases short and J 2 bases short, with 6 bases between. Drawing the rest from reference TRBV5-6 and TRBJ1-2, the complete variable domain is DAGVTQSPTHLIKTRGQQVTLRCSPKSGHDTVSWYQQALGQGPQFIFQYYEEEERQRGNFPDRFSGHQFPNYSSELNVNALLLGDSALYLCASSPGNYGYTFGSGTRLTVV.

The chain carries TRBV11-2 and TRBJ2-7; unclear D gene. This CDR3 has 12 residues. V was cut by 5 bases and J by 3 bases, with 8 bases left in between. CDR1 is SGHAT, CDR2 FQNNGV, per germline. The CDR3: CASSPPNYEQYF. Written as DNA, the CDR3 is TGTGCCAGCAGCCCCCCCAACTACGAGCAGTACTTC.

With regard to this clone: In the same sample, other DNA sequences code for this CDR3. The J gene is TRBJ2-1, the V gene TRBV29-1, with 9 bases fitting TRBD1. In germline, CDR1 is SQVTM, CDR2 ANQGSEA. V lost 6 bases to trimming and J lost 0 bases; unmatched junction nucleotides: 3. The CDR3 has 14 amino acids. The chain's CDR3 is CSVGTGSSYNEQFF. The CDR3 DNA reads TGCAGCGTGGGGACAGGGAGCTCCTACAATGAGCAGTTCTTC.

A remark on this clone: This same CDR3 is encoded by further DNA sequences in the sample. The rearrangement links TRBV6-5 to TRBJ1-1; D is possibly TRBD1 (6 bases). Germline CDR1 and CDR2: MNHEY and SVGAGI. V was clipped by 2 bases and J by 1 base, with 8 bases between them. The CDR3 length is 14 residues. The CDR3 spells CASSYGGENTEAFF. The CDR3 bases are TGTGCCAGCAGTTACGGGGGCGAGAACACTGAAGCTTTCTTT.

This clone has just a few counts. The chain combines TRBV25-1 with TRBJ1-2; D is unresolved. The CDR3 is 12 residues long. Trimming removed 7 bases from V and 3 bases from J, with 9 bases in between. CDR1 is MGHDK, CDR2 SYGVNS, per germline. CDR3 coding DNA: TGTGCCAGCACAGACACCTACTATGGCTACACCTTC. Translated: CASTDTYYGYTF.

This sequence joins TRBV29-1 and TRBJ2-7, with 8 nucleotides matching TRBD1. The germline gives CDR1 SQVTM, CDR2 ANQGSEA. The CDR3 covers 16 residues. The V and J ends lost 0 bases and 1 base, in that order; junction bases with no gene match: 8. CDR3 coding DNA: TGCAGCGTTGAAGACCCCCAGGGGGCAAGTTCCTACGAGCAGTACTTC. It is translated as CSVEDPQGASSYEQYF.

V is TRBV25-1 and J is TRBJ1-2, with a possible D match to TRBD1 (6 bases). The germline V gene encodes CDR1 MGHDK and CDR2 SYGVNS. The CDR3 spans 11 residues. V lost 11 bases to trimming and J lost 8 bases, with 15 bases between them. The CDR3 bases are TGTGCCGTCAGGACAGTAAGGGGCTACACCTTC. The encoded protein is CAVRTVRGYTF.

This chain uses TRBV30 with TRBJ1-1; D is unresolved. The V and J ends lost 8 bases and 4 bases respectively, with 17 bases between them. CDR1 is GTSNPN, CDR2 SVGIG, per germline (reference sequence). This CDR3 contains 13 residues. As DNA, the CDR3 is TGTGCCACACAAGAGGCGCCGGGCACTGAAGCTTTCTTT. It yields the protein CATQEAPGTEAFF.

This clone was counted a few times. The J gene is TRBJ2-7, the V gene TRBV4-2; a weak D match, TRBD1 (6 bases). V was trimmed by 0 bases and J by 5 bases, leaving 11 bases between them. The CDR3 length is 14 residues. Germline-derived CDR1 and CDR2 are LGHNA and YNFKEQ. CDR3 residues: CASSQDLNRDEQYF. The CDR3, as DNA: TGTGCCAGCAGCCAAGATCTGAACAGGGACGAGCAGTACTTC.

This chain joins TRBV6-1 and TRBJ1-6, with D uncertain. The CDR3 totals 15 residues. The germline V gene encodes CDR1 MNHNS and CDR2 SASEGT. Trimming left V 5 bases short and J 10 bases short, with 18 bases between. CDR3 DNA: TGTGCCAGCAGTCCCGCGGGGAGGACGGAATCACCCCTCCACTTT. Encoded protein: CASSPAGRTESPLHF.

This clone showed up just once. A junction boundary mismatches the germline segment, possibly from a read error. The rearrangement uses TRBV14 and TRBJ2-7, with TRBD1 identical over 8 bases. CDR1 SGHDN and CDR2 FVKESK come from the germline V gene. CDR3 length: 13 amino acids. The CDR3 loop reads CASSPGTGKMKRF. The CDR3 DNA reads as TGTGCCAGCAGCCCAGGGACAGGTAAAATGAAGAGGTTC. The entire variable domain, with the rest obtained from reference TRBV14 and TRBJ2-7, is as follows: EAGVTQFPSHSVIEKGQTVTLRCDPISGHDNLYWYRRVMGKEIKFLLHFVKESKQDESGMPNNRFLAERTGGTYSTLKVQPAELEDSGVYFCASSPGTGKMKRFGPGTRLTVT.

As to this clone: At one boundary the junction diverges from the germline segment, which might be a read error. The V and J genes are TRBV7-2 and TRBJ2-1; D not certain. Germline V gives CDR1 SGHTA, CDR2 FQGNSA. The CDR3 runs 14 residues. This CDR3 reads CASSQDRNAREQFF. The CDR3, as DNA: TGCGCCAGCAGCCAAGATCGGAACGCTAGGGAGCAGTTCTTC.

A few counts support this clone. This chain uses TRBV11-3 with TRBJ1-1; TRBD1 matches at 9 bases. This CDR3 is built from 15 residues. From germline, CDR1 is SGHNT and CDR2 YENEEA. J lost 5 bases, V lost 6 bases, and 10 bases had no gene match. CDR3 sequence (DNA): TGTGCCAGCAGTCTCGCCGGGACAGGGCGGACTGAAGCTTTCTTT. This encodes CASSLAGTGRTEAFF. The full variable domain, completed using reference TRBV11-3 and TRBJ1-1, is EAGVVQSPRYKIIEKKQPVAFWCNPISGHNTLYWYLQNLGQGPELLIRYENEEAVDDSQLPKDRFSAERLKGVDSTLKIQPAELGDSAVYLCASSLAGTGRTEAFFGQGTRLTVV.

The rearrangement uses TRBV27 and TRBJ2-3; no definite D call. CDR3 size: 14 residues. The germline CDR1 and CDR2 sequences are MNHEY and SMNVEV (reference sequence). V was shortened by 2 bases and J by 1 base, with 7 bases between the two germline ends. In nucleotides, the CDR3 is TGTGCCAGCAGTTTAAGGGTAGGCACAGATACGCAGTATTTT. Encoded protein: CASSLRVGTDTQYF.

The rearrangement joins TRBV5-1 to TRBJ2-4; D gene ambiguous. The CDR3 totals 12 residues. V was trimmed by 4 bases and J by 4 bases, leaving 6 bases between them. In germline, CDR1 is SGHRS, CDR2 YFSETQ. CDR3 nucleotide sequence: TGCGCCAGCAGCAGCGATAAAAACATTCAGTACTTC. Translated, it gives CASSSDKNIQYF.

The gene calls are TRBV13 and TRBJ1-2; D is unresolved. The length of the CDR3 is 15 residues. Germline V lookup: CDR1 PRHDT, CDR2 FYEKMQ (reference sequence). V shed 0 bases and J shed 6 bases, with 14 bases lying between them. The CDR3 loop is CASSLGRSGVDGYTF. For the CDR3, the DNA is TGTGCCAGCAGCTTAGGGCGCTCAGGAGTGGATGGCTACACCTTC. Variable domain in full (rest from reference TRBV13 and TRBJ1-2): AAGVIQSPRHLIKEKRETATLKCYPIPRHDTVYWYQQGPGQDPQFLISFYEKMQSDKGSIPDRFSAQQFSDYHSELNMSSLELGDSALYFCASSLGRSGVDGYTFGSGTRLTVV.

The chain joins TRBV25-1 to TRBJ1-1; D call uncertain. The germline CDR1 and CDR2 sequences are MGHDK and SYGVNS. The length of the CDR3 is 11 residues. V was trimmed by 2 bases and J by 6 bases, leaving 4 bases between them. Written as DNA, the CDR3 is TGTGCCAGCAGTGAAAACGCTGAAGCTTTCTTT. As protein: CASSENAEAFF.

In this sample, this clone turned up a few times. The chain links TRBV7-9 to TRBJ1-1; D gene unclear. The CDR3 extends over 11 amino acids. The V and J ends lost 1 base and 7 bases respectively, with 4 bases between them. The germline V gene has CDR1 SEHNR and CDR2 FQNEAQ (reference sequence). CDR3 in amino acids: CASSLDGEAFF. The CDR3 region has the DNA TGTGCCAGCAGCTTAGACGGTGAAGCTTTCTTT.

This clone was seen only a few times. The V and J genes are TRBV29-1 and TRBJ2-7; D is undetermined. The germline V and J ends were trimmed by 8 bases and 4 bases, with 12 bases remaining between them. CDR3 length: 11 amino acids. Germline V gives CDR1 SQVTM, CDR2 ANQGSEA. This CDR3 reads CSFSEIYEQYF. The CDR3 bases are TGCAGCTTTTCGGAGATTTACGAGCAGTACTTC.

This clone was observed once. This chain joins TRBV18 and TRBJ2-7, with D possibly being TRBD1 (7 bases). Trimming removed 3 bases from V and 7 bases from J, with 13 bases in between. Per the germline V gene, CDR1 is KGHSH and CDR2 is LQKENI. CDR3 size: 13 residues. The CDR3 reads CASSPVQGREQYF. The CDR3 DNA is TGTGCCAGCTCACCTGTACAGGGGAGGGAGCAGTACTTC.

The gene calls are TRBV6-6 and TRBJ1-1; unclear D gene. The CDR3 has 14 residues. In germline, CDR1 is MNHNY, CDR2 SVGAGI (reference sequence). Between the trimmed V and J ends, which lost 1 base and 1 base, there was a span of 7 bases. The CDR3 DNA sequence: TGTGCCAGCAGTTACTTGCAGGCGAACACTGAAGCTTTCTTT. Translation gives CASSYLQANTEAFF.